This T cell receptor beta chain was recovered during a study of T-cell reconstitution after alpha-beta-depleted transplantation in children. Study observations and caveats: Most T-cell counts and diversity one year after the transplant came from T cells that were newly produced. Diversity of TCRbeta at day 60 was high in some patients, arising from surviving recipient T cells and thymic progenitors.

Per germline, CDR1 MGHDK and CDR2 SYGVNS. V shed 4 bases and J 0 bases; nucleotides not matched to a gene: 10. The CDR3 loop spans 18 amino acids. For TCRbeta, the library was prepared with unique molecular identifiers. TCRdb itself ran the PCR reads through MiXCR, one entry per CDR3 protein. This table has hundreds of thousands of distinct CDR3 sequences, 10% to 15% appearing once. A note on this clonotype: No antigen is known for it.

This chain connects TRBV25-1 to TRBJ2-1; 9 nucleotides match TRBD1. Sequenced material: PBMCs, mostly from graft donor cells, taken 360 days after TCRalphabeta/CD19-depleted stem cell transplant. This clonotype was sampled from a male patient under 18 who had a stem cell transplant for acute myeloid leukemia, so the T cells may come from the graft donor. The CDR3 region has the DNA TGTGCCAGCAGTGGCCGGGACAGGGTTTTAAGCTCCTACAATGAGCAGTTCTTC. It codes for CASSGRDRVLSSYNEQFF. The full variable domain, completed using reference TRBV25-1 and TRBJ2-1, is EADIYQTPRYLVIGTGKKITLECSQTMGHDKMYWYQQDPGMELHLIHYSYGVNSTEKGDLSSESTVSRIRTEHFPLTLESARPSHTSQYLCASSGRDRVLSSYNEQFFGPGTRLTVL.